A single sample is the source of the 2 T cell receptor beta chains below, sequenced in a study of cytomegalovirus exposure and HLA in healthy donors. The PCR had 60 Vbeta and 13 Jbeta primers. Clones were read by immunoSEQ multiplex PCR, and TCRdb kept only the in-frame ones, dropping some. The data hold under 200,000 clones, with approximately 78% observed a single time. Sequencing input: PBMCs. The receptors derive from a young woman in good health and CMV-seronegative.

The rearrangement links TRBV9 to TRBJ2-2, with 12 bases matching TRBD2. The junction had 3 bases not matched to a gene; V was cut back by 4 bases and J by 5 bases. CDR1 and CDR2 from the germline V gene are SGDLS and YYNGEE. This CDR3 contains 15 residues. The CDR3: CASSSGLAGTGELFF. As DNA, the CDR3 is TGTGCCAGCAGCTCCGGACTAGCGGGGACCGGGGAGCTGTTTTTT.

This chain connects TRBV18 to TRBJ1-5; the match to TRBD1 covers 7 bases. Trimming cost V 6 bases and J 6 bases; bases outside gene matches: 8. This CDR3 is built from 14 residues. The germline V gene has CDR1 KGHSH and CDR2 LQKENI. CDR3: CASSPDRVGQPQHF. The CDR3 bases are TGTGCCAGCTCCCCCGACAGGGTAGGTCAGCCCCAGCATTTT.